This entry features one TCR beta chain sequence. This entry comes from a study of cytomegalovirus exposure and HLA in healthy donors. TCRdb's table, derived via immunoSEQ multiplex PCR, lists solely in-frame clones and lacks some. The table has about 160,000 clones, roughly 89% seen once. The CDR3 has 16 amino acids. Germline V gene lookup returns CDR1 MGHRA and CDR2 YSYEKL. Deletions cut 1 base from V and 1 base from J, with 13 bases between. The receptor was derived from a woman aged 18 to 35 in good health and CMV-seropositive. Sample: PBMCs. The chain carries TRBV4-1 and TRBJ1-1, with D possibly being TRBD1 (5 bases). The CDR3 sequence is CASSQAGGVTNTEAFF. For the CDR3, the DNA is TGCGCCAGCAGCCAAGCAGGAGGGGTGACGAACACTGAAGCTTTCTTT.